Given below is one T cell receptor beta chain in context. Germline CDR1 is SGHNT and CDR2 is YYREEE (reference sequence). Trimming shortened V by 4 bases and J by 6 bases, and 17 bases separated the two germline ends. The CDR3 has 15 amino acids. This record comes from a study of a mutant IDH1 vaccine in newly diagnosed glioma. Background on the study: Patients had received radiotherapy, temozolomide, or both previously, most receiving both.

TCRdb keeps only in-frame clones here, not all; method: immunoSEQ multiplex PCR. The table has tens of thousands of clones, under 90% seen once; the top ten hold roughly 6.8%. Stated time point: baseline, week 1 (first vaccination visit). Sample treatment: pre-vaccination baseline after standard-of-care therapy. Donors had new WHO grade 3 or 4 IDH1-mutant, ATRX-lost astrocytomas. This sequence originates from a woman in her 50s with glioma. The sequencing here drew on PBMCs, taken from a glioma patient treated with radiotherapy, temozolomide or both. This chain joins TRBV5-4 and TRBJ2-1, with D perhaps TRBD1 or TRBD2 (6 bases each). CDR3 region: CASSVDKGGFNEQFF. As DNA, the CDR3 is TGTGCCAGCAGCGTTGACAAGGGGGGCTTCAATGAGCAGTTCTTC.